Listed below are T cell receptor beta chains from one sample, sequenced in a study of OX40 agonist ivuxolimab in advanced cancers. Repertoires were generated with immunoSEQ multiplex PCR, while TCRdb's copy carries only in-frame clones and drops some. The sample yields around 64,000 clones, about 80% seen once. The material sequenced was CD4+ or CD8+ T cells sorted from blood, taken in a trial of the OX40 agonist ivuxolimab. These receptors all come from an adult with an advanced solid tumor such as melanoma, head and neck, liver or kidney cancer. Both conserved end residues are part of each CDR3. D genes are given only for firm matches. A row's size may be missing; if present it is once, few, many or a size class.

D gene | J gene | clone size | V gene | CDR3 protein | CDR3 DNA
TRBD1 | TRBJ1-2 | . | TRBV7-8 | CASSLAGTAYGYTF | TGTGCCAGCAGCTTAGCCGGGACAGCTTATGGCTACACCTTC
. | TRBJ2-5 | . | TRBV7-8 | CASSLATSGLRETQYF | TGTGCCAGCAGCTTAGCGACCAGCGGGTTGAGAGAGACCCAGTACTTC
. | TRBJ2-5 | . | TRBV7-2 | CASSLDLPETQYF | TGTGCCAGCAGCTTAGACCTCCCAGAGACCCAGTACTTC
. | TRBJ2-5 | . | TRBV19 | CASRAASYYQETQYF | TGTGCCAGTAGGGCGGCCTCGTACTACCAAGAGACCCAGTACTTC
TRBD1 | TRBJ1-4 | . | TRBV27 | CASSLTGVRSQITNEKLFF | TGTGCCAGCAGTCTAACAGGGGTTCGGTCCCAAATAACTAATGAAAAACTGTTTTTT
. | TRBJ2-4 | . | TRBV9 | CASSGPVGNIQYF | TGTGCCAGCAGCGGCCCGGTGGGAAACATTCAGTACTTC
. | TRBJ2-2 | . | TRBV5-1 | CASSLEGPYTGELFF | TGCGCCAGCAGCTTGGAAGGGCCGTACACCGGGGAGCTGTTTTTT
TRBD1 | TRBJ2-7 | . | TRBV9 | CASSGGQGPYEQYF | TGTGCCAGCAGCGGGGGACAGGGGCCCTACGAGCAGTACTTC
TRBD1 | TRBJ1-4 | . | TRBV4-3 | CASSQETGGYGKLFF | TGCGCCAGCAGCCAAGAAACAGGGGGTTATGGAAAACTGTTTTTT
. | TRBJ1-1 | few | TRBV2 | CASRNRDTSEAFF | TGTGCCAGCAGGAACCGGGACACCTCTGAAGCTTTCTTT
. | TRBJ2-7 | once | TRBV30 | CAWSNTAFYEQYF | TGTGCCTGGAGTAACACTGCCTTTTACGAGCAGTACTTC
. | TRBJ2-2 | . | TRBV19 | CASTRGANTGELFF | TGTGCCAGTACCAGGGGCGCGAACACCGGGGAGCTGTTTTTT
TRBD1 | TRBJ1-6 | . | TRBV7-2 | CASTYDRENSPLHF | TGTGCCAGCACCTACGACAGGGAGAATTCACCCCTCCACTTT
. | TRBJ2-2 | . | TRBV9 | CASSVRDYTGELFF | TGTGCCAGCAGCGTTCGGGACTACACCGGGGAGCTGTTTTTT
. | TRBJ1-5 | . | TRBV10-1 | CASSKRDVFVSGNQPQHF | TGCGCCAGCAGCAAACGGGACGTCTTTGTATCTGGCAATCAGCCCCAGCATTTT
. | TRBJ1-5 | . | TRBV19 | CASSSSGWRGNQPQHF | TGTGCCAGTAGTTCCTCAGGGTGGCGAGGCAATCAGCCCCAGCATTTT
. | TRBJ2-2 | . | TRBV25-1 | CASRIWVTTGELFF | TGTGCCAGCAGGATTTGGGTGACCACCGGGGAGCTGTTTTTT
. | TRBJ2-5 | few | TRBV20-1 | CSARNPETQYF | TGCAGTGCTAGAAACCCGGAGACCCAGTACTTC
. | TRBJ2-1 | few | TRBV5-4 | CASSRAPGNEQFF | TGTGCCAGCAGCCGAGCCCCGGGGAATGAGCAGTTCTTC
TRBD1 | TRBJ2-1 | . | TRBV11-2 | CASSWPTGSYNEQFF | TGTGCCAGCAGCTGGCCGACAGGGAGCTACAATGAGCAGTTCTTC
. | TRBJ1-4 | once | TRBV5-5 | CASSSGTGNEKLFF | TGTGCCAGCAGCTCCGGGACCGGTAATGAAAAACTGTTTTTT
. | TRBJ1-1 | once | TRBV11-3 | CASSLQGATNTEAFF | TGTGCCAGCAGCTTACAGGGAGCTACGAACACTGAAGCTTTCTTT
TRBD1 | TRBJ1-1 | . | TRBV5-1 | CASSLQGDTEAFF | TGCGCCAGCAGCTTGCAGGGGGACACTGAAGCTTTCTTT
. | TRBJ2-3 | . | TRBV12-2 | CASRFGGGETDTQYF | TGTGCAAGTCGCTTCGGGGGCGGAGAGACAGATACGCAGTATTTT
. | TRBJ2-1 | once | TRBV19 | CASSIPGFNEQFF | TGTGCCAGTAGTATCCCGGGGTTCAATGAGCAGTTCTTC
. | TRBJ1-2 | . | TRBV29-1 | CSVSKAGAGTNYGYTF | TGCAGCGTTAGCAAAGCAGGGGCCGGGACTAACTATGGCTACACCTTC
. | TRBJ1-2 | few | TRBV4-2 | CASSPNQGSEYGYTF | TGTGCCAGCAGCCCAAACCAGGGCTCGGAGTATGGCTACACCTTC
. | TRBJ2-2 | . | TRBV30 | CAWGKGLTGELFF | TGTGCCTGGGGAAAGGGGCTCACCGGGGAGCTGTTTTTT
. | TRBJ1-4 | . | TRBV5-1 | CASSMTATNEKLFF | TGCGCCAGCAGCATGACCGCAACTAATGAAAAACTGTTTTTT
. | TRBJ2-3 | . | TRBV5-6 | CASSSLQEPSTDTQYF | TGTGCCAGCAGCTCCCTACAGGAGCCTAGCACAGATACGCAGTATTTT
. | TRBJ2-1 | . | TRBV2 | CASSEGDEQFF | TGTGCCAGCAGTGAAGGCGATGAGCAGTTCTTC
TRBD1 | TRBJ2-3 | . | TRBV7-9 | CASSSRQGWENDTQYF | TGTGCCAGCAGCTCGAGACAGGGCTGGGAGAACGATACGCAGTATTTT
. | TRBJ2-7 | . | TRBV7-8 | CASSQNRGSSRKRF | TGTGCCAGCAGCCAAAACCGGGGCAGCTCGAGGAAAAGGTTC
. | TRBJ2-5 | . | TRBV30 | CAWSAAETQYF | TGTGCCTGGTCGGCGGCGGAGACCCAGTACTTC
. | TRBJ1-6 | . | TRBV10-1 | CASRDRHDSPLHF | TGCGCCAGCAGGGACCGTCATGATTCACCCCTCCACTTT
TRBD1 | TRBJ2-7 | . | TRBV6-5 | CASSSGQSFSYEQYF | TGTGCCAGCAGCTCGGGACAGAGCTTCTCCTACGAGCAGTACTTC
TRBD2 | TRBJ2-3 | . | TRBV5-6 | CASSSPSGGPTDTQYF | TGTGCCAGCAGCTCTCCTAGCGGGGGTCCGACAGATACGCAGTATTTT
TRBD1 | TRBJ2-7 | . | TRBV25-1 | CASSADPGQGAYEQYF | TGTGCCAGCAGTGCGGACCCGGGACAGGGGGCCTACGAGCAGTACTTC
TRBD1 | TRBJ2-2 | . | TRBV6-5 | CASSRQGTSTGELFF | TGTGCCAGCAGTCGACAGGGAACGAGCACCGGGGAGCTGTTTTTT
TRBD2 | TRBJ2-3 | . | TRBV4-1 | CASSPGLAGADTQYF | TGCGCCAGCAGCCCCGGACTAGCGGGGGCTGATACGCAGTATTTT
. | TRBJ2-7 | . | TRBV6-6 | CASSYQQSSYEQYF | TGTGCCAGCAGTTACCAGCAGAGTTCCTACGAGCAGTACTTC
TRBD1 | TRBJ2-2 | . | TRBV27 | CASSQFGTGPPGELFF | TGTGCCAGCAGTCAATTCGGGACAGGGCCCCCCGGGGAGCTGTTTTTT
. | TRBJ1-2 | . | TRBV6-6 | CASSYTPGRGGFGYTF | TGTGCCAGCAGTTACACCCCGGGCAGGGGAGGTTTTGGCTACACCTTC
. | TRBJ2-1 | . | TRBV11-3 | CASSLGGGTYNEQFF | TGTGCCAGCAGCTTGGGGGGTGGAACCTACAATGAGCAGTTCTTC
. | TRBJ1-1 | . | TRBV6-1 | CASSRHGGDAEAFF | TGTGCCAGCAGCCGCCATGGGGGGGACGCTGAAGCTTTCTTT
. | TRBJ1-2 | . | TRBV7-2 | CASSFPDGGYTF | TGTGCCAGCAGCTTCCCAGACGGTGGCTACACCTTC
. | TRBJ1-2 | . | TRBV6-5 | CASSYSIRGNYGYTF | TGTGCCAGCAGTTACTCGATTCGGGGTAACTATGGCTACACCTTC
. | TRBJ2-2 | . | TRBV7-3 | CASSLNGGQGYTGELFF | TGTGCCAGCAGCTTAAACGGGGGGCAGGGATACACCGGGGAGCTGTTTTTT
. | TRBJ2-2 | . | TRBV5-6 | CASSLDRLRGTGELFF | TGTGCCAGCAGCTTGGATCGGTTGCGGGGCACCGGGGAGCTGTTTTTT
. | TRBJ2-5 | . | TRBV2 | CASSEVTLQETQYF | TGTGCCAGCAGTGAAGTGACTTTACAAGAGACCCAGTACTTC
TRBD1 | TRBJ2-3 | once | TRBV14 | CASSQVPGQGGATQYF | TGTGCCAGCAGCCAAGTCCCGGGACAGGGAGGCGCTACGCAGTATTTT
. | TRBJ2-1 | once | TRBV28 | CASSTRWSSYNEQFF | TGTGCCAGCAGTACTCGATGGAGCTCCTACAATGAGCAGTTCTTC
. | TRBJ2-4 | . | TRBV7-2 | CASSYMTPNIQYF | TGTGCCAGCAGCTACATGACTCCGAACATTCAGTACTTC
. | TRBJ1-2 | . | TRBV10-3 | CAISETSQGYGYTF | TGTGCCATCAGTGAAACGTCCCAGGGGTATGGCTACACCTTC
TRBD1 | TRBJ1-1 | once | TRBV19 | CASSIRGQGNTEAFF | TGTGCCAGTAGTATTCGGGGACAGGGTAACACTGAAGCTTTCTTT
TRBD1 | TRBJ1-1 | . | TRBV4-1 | CASSVRDRGQTEAFF | TGCGCCAGCAGCGTCCGGGACAGGGGGCAAACTGAAGCTTTCTTT
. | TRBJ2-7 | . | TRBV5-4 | CASSLEGPHEQYF | TGTGCCAGCAGCTTGGAGGGACCCCACGAGCAGTACTTC
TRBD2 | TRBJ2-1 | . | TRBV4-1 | CASSQGSTTSGSYNEQFF | TGCGCCAGCAGCCAAGGATCGACGACTAGCGGGAGCTACAATGAGCAGTTCTTC
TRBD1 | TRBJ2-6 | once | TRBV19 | CASKDRERSGANVLTF | TGTGCCAGTAAAGACAGGGAGAGGTCTGGGGCCAACGTCCTGACTTTC